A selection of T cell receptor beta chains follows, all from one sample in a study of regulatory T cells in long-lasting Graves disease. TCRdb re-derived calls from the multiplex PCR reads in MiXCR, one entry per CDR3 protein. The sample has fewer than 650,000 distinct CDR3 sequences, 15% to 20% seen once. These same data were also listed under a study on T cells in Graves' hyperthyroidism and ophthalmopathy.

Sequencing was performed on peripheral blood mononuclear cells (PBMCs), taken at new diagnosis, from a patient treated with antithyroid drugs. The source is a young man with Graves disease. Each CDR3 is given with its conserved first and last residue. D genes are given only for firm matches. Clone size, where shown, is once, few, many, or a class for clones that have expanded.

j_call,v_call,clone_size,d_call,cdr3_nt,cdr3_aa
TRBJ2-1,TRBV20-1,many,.,TGCAGTGCTTGGCTGGGCTACAATGAGCAGTTCTTC,CSAWLGYNEQFF
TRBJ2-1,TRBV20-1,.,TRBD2,TGCAGTGCTAGTCCCGGACTAGCGGGAGGGCCCGCGCAGTTCTTC,CSASPGLAGGPAQFF
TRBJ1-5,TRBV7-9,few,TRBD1,TGTGCCAGCAGCCCCGGGACAGGGAACAATCAGCCCCAGCATTTT,CASSPGTGNNQPQHF
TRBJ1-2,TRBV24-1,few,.,TGTGCCACCAGTGAGACCAGACAGGCGGGCTATGGCTACACCTTC,CATSETRQAGYGYTF
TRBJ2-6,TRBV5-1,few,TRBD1,TGCGCCAGCAGCTTCGGACAGGGCCCCAGCTCTGGGGCCAACGTCCTGACTTTC,CASSFGQGPSSGANVLTF
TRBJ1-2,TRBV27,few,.,TGTGCCAGCAGTTTCTCCAGGGTAGAGGGCTACACCTTC,CASSFSRVEGYTF
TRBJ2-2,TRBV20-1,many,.,TGCAGTGCTACTAGGGACACTCTCACCGGGGAGCTGTTTTTT,CSATRDTLTGELFF
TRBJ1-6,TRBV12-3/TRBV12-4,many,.,TGTGCCAGCAGTTTAGCGGCCGGGGACGGATCACCCCTCCACTTT,CASSLAAGDGSPLHF
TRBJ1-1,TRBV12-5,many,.,TGTGCTAGTGGATCACAGGGGAACACTGAAGCTTTCTTT,CASGSQGNTEAFF
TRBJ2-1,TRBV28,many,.,TGTGCCAGCACCCCCCCAGGGTACAATGAGCAGTTCTTC,CASTPPGYNEQFF
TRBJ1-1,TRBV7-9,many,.,TGTGCCACAGACACCTTAAACACTGAAGCTTTCTTT,CATDTLNTEAFF
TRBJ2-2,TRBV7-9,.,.,TGTGCCAGCAGCTTAAACCAGGTAGAGCTGTTTTTT,CASSLNQVELFF
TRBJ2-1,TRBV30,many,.,TGTGCCTGGAACGGACATGGAAACAATGAGCAGTTCTTC,CAWNGHGNNEQFF
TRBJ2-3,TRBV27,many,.,TGTGCCAGCAGAGGCCTAACAAGCACAGATACGCAGTATTTT,CASRGLTSTDTQYF
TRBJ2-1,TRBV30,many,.,TGTGCCTGGAGCGGCACTAGGAATGAGCAGTTCTTC,CAWSGTRNEQFF
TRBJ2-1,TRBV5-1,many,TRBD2,TGCGCCAGCAGCCTTAGCGGGGCCACCTACAATGAGCAGTTCTTC,CASSLSGATYNEQFF
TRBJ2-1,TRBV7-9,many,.,TGTGCCAGCAGCCCCCCCTCGGGGCCTGGTTACAATGAGCAGTTCTTC,CASSPPSGPGYNEQFF
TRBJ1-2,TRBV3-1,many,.,TGTGCCAGCAGCCACAACAGGGATAACTATGGCTACACCTTC,CASSHNRDNYGYTF
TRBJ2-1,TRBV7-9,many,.,TGTGCCAGCAGCTTAGGACGGGCCGAGCAGTTCTTC,CASSLGRAEQFF
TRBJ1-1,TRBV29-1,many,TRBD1,TGCAGCGTCATGACAGGGGGGTACACTGAAGCTTTCTTT,CSVMTGGYTEAFF
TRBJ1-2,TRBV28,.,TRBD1,TGTGCCAGCAGCTACGGGACAGGGTACTACACCTTC,CASSYGTGYYTF
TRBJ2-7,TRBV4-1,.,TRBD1,TGCGCCAGCAGCCAATCCCTAGGACAGGGGCAAATCGAGCAGTACTTC,CASSQSLGQGQIEQYF
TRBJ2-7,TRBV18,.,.,TGTGCCAGCTCACGACGGGACTCCGGGGTTAGCACCTCCGAGCAGTACTTC,CASSRRDSGVSTSEQYF
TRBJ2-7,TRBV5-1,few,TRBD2,TGCGCCAGCGTGGGCGGGAGCTCCTACGAGCAGTACTTC,CASVGGSSYEQYF
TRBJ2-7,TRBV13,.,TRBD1,TGTGCCAGCAGTTTTGGTGGGACAGGAATCTCCTACGAGCAGTACTTC,CASSFGGTGISYEQYF
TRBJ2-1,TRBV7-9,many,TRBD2,TGTGCCAGCAGCATGTCACTAGCGGGAGTGTACAATGAGCAGTTCTTC,CASSMSLAGVYNEQFF
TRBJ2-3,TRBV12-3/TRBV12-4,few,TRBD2,TGTGCCAGCAGTTCCCCGAAAATACTAGCGGCAGTCACAGATACGCAGTATTTT,CASSSPKILAAVTDTQYF
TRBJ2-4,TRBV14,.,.,TGTGCCAGCAGCCGGGGGAACAGGGAAAACATTCAGTACTTC,CASSRGNRENIQYF
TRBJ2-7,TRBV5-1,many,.,TGCGCCAGCAGTGGGAGCGGAGGGAGCTCCTACGAGCAGTACTTC,CASSGSGGSSYEQYF
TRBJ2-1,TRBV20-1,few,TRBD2,TGCAGTGCTGTGAGCGGACTAGCGGCCGCTAATGAGCAGTTCTTC,CSAVSGLAAANEQFF
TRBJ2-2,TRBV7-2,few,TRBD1,TGTGCCAACAGGGAAAGGACAGGTCCGGTGTCGAATACGGTAGCCGGGGAGCTGTTTTTT,CANRERTGPVSNTVAGELFF
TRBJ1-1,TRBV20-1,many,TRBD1,TGCAGTGCCCGCCGGACAGGGGGTGAGAACACTGAAGCTTTCTTT,CSARRTGGENTEAFF
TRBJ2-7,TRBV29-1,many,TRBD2,TGCAGCGCCGATCTAGCGGGAGGAGGGACGGAGCAGTACTTC,CSADLAGGGTEQYF
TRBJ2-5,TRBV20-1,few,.,TGCAGTGCTGAGATGGGCAGCCAAGAGACCCAGTACTTC,CSAEMGSQETQYF
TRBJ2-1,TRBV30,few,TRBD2,TGTGCCTGTAGCGGGAGGAGATACAATGAGCAGTTCTTC,CACSGRRYNEQFF
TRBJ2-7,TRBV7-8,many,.,TGTGCCAGCAGCTTACGGCAGGCGCCCTACGAGCAGTACTTC,CASSLRQAPYEQYF
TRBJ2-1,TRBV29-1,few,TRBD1,TGCAGCGTGGGTCGGACAGGGGGCGGGAATGAGCAGTTCTTC,CSVGRTGGGNEQFF
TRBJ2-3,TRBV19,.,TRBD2,TGTGCCAGTAGTTTACTAGCGGGGCTCACAGATACGCAGTATTTT,CASSLLAGLTDTQYF
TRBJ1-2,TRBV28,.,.,TGTGCCAGCAGTCTACAGGGAAACTATAGCTACACCTTC,CASSLQGNYSYTF
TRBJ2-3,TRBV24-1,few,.,TGTGCCACCAGTGACCCTACCACTAGCTATACAGATACGCAGTATTTT,CATSDPTTSYTDTQYF
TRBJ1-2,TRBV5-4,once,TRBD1,TGTGCCAGCAGCTCCGACCTCCAGCTAACAGGGGACTATGGCTACACCTTC,CASSSDLQLTGDYGYTF
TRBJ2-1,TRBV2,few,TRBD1,TGTGCCAGCAGTGATATTAGGCGAGAAGGGGGCTTAGTCGATGAGCAGTTCTTC,CASSDIRREGGLVDEQFF
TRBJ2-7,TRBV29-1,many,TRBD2,TGCAGCGTTGAAGGACTAGCGGGGCCCTACGAGCAGTACTTC,CSVEGLAGPYEQYF
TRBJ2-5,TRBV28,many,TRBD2,TGTGCCAGCAGTTTGTCGCTAGCGGGAGTAGAGACCCAGTACTTC,CASSLSLAGVETQYF
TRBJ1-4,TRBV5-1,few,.,TGCGCCAGCAGCTTGAGGGGGGAAACTAATGAAAAACTGTTTTTT,CASSLRGETNEKLFF
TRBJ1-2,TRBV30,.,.,TGTGCCTCCCCTCGCGACTCTGGCTACACCTTC,CASPRDSGYTF
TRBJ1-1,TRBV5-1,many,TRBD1,TGCGCCAGCAGCTGGGGGACAGAGATGAACACTGAAGCTTTCTTT,CASSWGTEMNTEAFF
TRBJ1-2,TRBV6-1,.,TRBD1,TGTGCCAGCAGTGGACACAGGGGGCAAAACTATGGCTACACCTTC,CASSGHRGQNYGYTF
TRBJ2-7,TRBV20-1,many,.,TGCAGTGCTAGAGATCCCGGGGGCAGGGAATACGAGCAGTACTTC,CSARDPGGREYEQYF
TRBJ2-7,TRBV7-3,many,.,TGTGCCAGTGGGGTTTTGGCGCCCTACGAGCAGTACTTC,CASGVLAPYEQYF
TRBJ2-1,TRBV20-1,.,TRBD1,TGCAGTGCTAGGGACAGGGAAGGATACAATGAGCAGTTCTTC,CSARDREGYNEQFF
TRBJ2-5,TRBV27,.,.,TGTGCCAGCAGTTCTACAGGGTGGCCAGGGGAGACCCAGTACTTC,CASSSTGWPGETQYF
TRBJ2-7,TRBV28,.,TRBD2,TGTGCCAGCAGTCCCGCGGGACTAGCGGGACCCCCCTACGAGCAGTACTTC,CASSPAGLAGPPYEQYF
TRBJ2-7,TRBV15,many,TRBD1,TGTGCCACCAGCAGAGATGCGAGGACAGGGAGCTACGAGCAGTACTTC,CATSRDARTGSYEQYF